This is a list of T cell receptor beta chains from one sample in a study of T cells in Graves' hyperthyroidism and ophthalmopathy. One entry per CDR3 protein, called by TCRdb with MiXCR from the multiplex PCR reads. The sample gives fewer than 300,000 distinct CDR3 sequences, roughly 15% of which show up once; roughly 30% is in the top ten. The specimen was blood. These receptors were taken from a woman aged 50 to 60 with Graves' hyperthyroidism that later progressed to Graves' ophthalmopathy. The CDR3 runs from the conserved cysteine through the conserved F or W. Fields, in order: CDR3 protein, J gene, V gene.

CDR3 protein: CASSGGVNTEAFF
J gene: TRBJ1-1
V gene: TRBV6-1

CDR3 protein: CASRPPGQGVYGYTF
J gene: TRBJ1-2
V gene: TRBV2

CDR3 protein: CASSLQANTGELFF
J gene: TRBJ2-2
V gene: TRBV7-6

CDR3 protein: CASSLAGLAAFEQYF
J gene: TRBJ2-7
V gene: TRBV28

CDR3 protein: CASSRRTGSRDTGELFF
J gene: TRBJ2-2
V gene: TRBV28

CDR3 protein: CASRVARQGAYYGYTF
J gene: TRBJ1-2
V gene: TRBV5-1

CDR3 protein: CASSQDGGVKNIQYF
J gene: TRBJ2-4
V gene: TRBV4-1

CDR3 protein: CASSLEGVNYGYTF
J gene: TRBJ1-2
V gene: TRBV5-1

CDR3 protein: CATQFGGGSLPMFF
J gene: TRBJ2-1
V gene: TRBV25-1

CDR3 protein: CASSPTGTGTYEQYF
J gene: TRBJ2-7
V gene: TRBV18

CDR3 protein: CASSYGSLEQYF
J gene: TRBJ2-7
V gene: TRBV6-2/TRBV6-3

CDR3 protein: CASRMTFNQPQHF
J gene: TRBJ1-5
V gene: TRBV28

CDR3 protein: CASKGFGGGQETQYF
J gene: TRBJ2-5
V gene: TRBV2

CDR3 protein: CSVETGDSTDTQYF
J gene: TRBJ2-3
V gene: TRBV29-1

CDR3 protein: CASSLAPETNTEAFF
J gene: TRBJ1-1
V gene: TRBV5-1

CDR3 protein: CASSVGDYEQYF
J gene: TRBJ2-7
V gene: TRBV2

CDR3 protein: CASSPGLRGSNQPQHF
J gene: TRBJ1-5
V gene: TRBV28

CDR3 protein: CASSYDRGQETQYF
J gene: TRBJ2-5
V gene: TRBV28

CDR3 protein: CSVVYGSGGQETQYF
J gene: TRBJ2-5
V gene: TRBV29-1

CDR3 protein: CASSLIERETQYF
J gene: TRBJ2-5
V gene: TRBV7-9

CDR3 protein: CASSETNYGYTF
J gene: TRBJ1-2
V gene: TRBV28

CDR3 protein: CATKASWGEAFF
J gene: TRBJ1-1
V gene: TRBV28

CDR3 protein: CASSPQGLAGEEQFF
J gene: TRBJ2-1
V gene: TRBV18

CDR3 protein: CAWTDIYEQYF
J gene: TRBJ2-7
V gene: TRBV30

CDR3 protein: CASSEGTGVDEQFF
J gene: TRBJ2-1
V gene: TRBV2

CDR3 protein: CASSRTGLAGDAGELFF
J gene: TRBJ2-2
V gene: TRBV4-1